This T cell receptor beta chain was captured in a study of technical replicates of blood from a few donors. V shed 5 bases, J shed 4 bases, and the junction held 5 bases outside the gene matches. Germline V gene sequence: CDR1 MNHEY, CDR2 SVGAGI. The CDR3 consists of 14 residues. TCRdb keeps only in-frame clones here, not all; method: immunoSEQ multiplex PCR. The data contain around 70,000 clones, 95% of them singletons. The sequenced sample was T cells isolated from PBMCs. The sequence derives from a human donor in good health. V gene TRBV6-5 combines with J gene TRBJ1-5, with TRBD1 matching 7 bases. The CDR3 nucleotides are TGTGCCAGCAGTGTCAACAGGGGTAATCAGCCCCAGCATTTT. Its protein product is CASSVNRGNQPQHF.